This passage covers 20 T cell receptor beta chains from one sample sequenced in a study of T-cell memory formation after mild COVID-19. TCRdb reanalysed the 5' RACE reads using MiXCR and keeps one entry per CDR3 protein. The data show hundreds of thousands of distinct CDR3 sequences, with 15% seen just once and 2% to 2.5% held by the top ten. Sequencing was performed on PBMCs or a T cell subset sorted from them (not recorded which). Every receptor here comes from an adult woman who had mild COVID-19 (a few samples of this study predate the infection). Cell type and time point are not known.

CDR3 amino acids: CASSLSPGWVFF. CDR3 bases: TGTGCCAGCAGTTTATCCCCGGGTTGGGTGTTTTTT. J is TRBJ1-4 and V is TRBV12-3 or TRBV12-4, with D hard to call. V was cut by 2 bases and J by 15 bases, with 13 bases left in between. The CDR3 sequence is 12 residues long.

This chain joins TRBV4-1 and TRBJ2-1; tentatively, D is TRBD1 (5 bases). The V gene lost 1 base and the J gene lost 9 bases, with 22 bases spanning the gap. Germline-derived CDR1 and CDR2 are MGHRA and YSYEKL. The CDR3 covers 17 residues. CDR3 in DNA: TGCGCCAGCAGCCAAGCCTCCCCAGGGTTGTTAGGCAGTGAGCAGTTCTTC. It yields the protein CASSQASPGLLGSEQFF.

A note on this clonotype: One junction end disagrees with the germline gene, perhaps due to a read error. This sequence joins TRBV30 and TRBJ2-1, with 7 bases aligning to TRBD2. Germline V lookup: CDR1 GTSNPN, CDR2 SVGIG (reference sequence). The CDR3 covers 13 residues. The CDR3 bases are TGTGCCTGGAGTGTTTCTGAGCTGGGGAGGGGCCTCTTC. Protein: CAWSVSELGRGLF.

V and J are TRBV6-5 and TRBJ1-1, with TRBD1 matching over 7 bases. V lost 6 bases to trimming and J lost 1 base; unmatched junction nucleotides: 14. CDR1 MNHEY and CDR2 SVGAGI come from the germline V gene. This CDR3 spans 17 amino acids. The CDR3 spells CASSLLGQIKKNTEAFF. The CDR3 bases are TGTGCCAGCAGCCTACTGGGACAGATAAAAAAGAACACTGAAGCTTTCTTT.

The gene calls are TRBV6-5 and TRBJ1-2; D may be TRBD1 (5 bases). Trimming removed 7 bases at V and 2 bases at J, with 17 bases between. Germline V CDR1 and CDR2: MNHEY, SVGAGI. The CDR3 covers 15 residues. The CDR3 sequence: CASTSRWGSNYGYTF. The CDR3 coding sequence is TGTGCCAGCACCTCAAGATGGGGGTCGAACTATGGCTACACCTTC.

V usage is TRBV14 and J usage is TRBJ2-7; weak D call: TRBD2 (5 bases). The germline gives CDR1 SGHDN, CDR2 FVKESK. This CDR3 spans 13 amino acids. V was cut by 1 base and J by 6 bases, with 10 bases left in between. The CDR3 loop is CASSQGRVGEQYF. The CDR3 DNA follows: TGTGCCAGCAGCCAAGGGCGGGTCGGCGAGCAGTACTTC.

This clonotype was found a few times. In DNA form, the CDR3 reads TGTGCCAGTAGTACCCCCCGGGCGGGAGGATGGAATGAGCAGTTCTTC. This translates into CASSTPRAGGWNEQFF. The J gene is TRBJ2-1, the V gene TRBV19; 8 nucleotides line up with TRBD2. Trimming cost V 4 bases and J 7 bases; bases outside gene matches: 12. The CDR3 extends over 16 amino acids. Looked up from germline, CDR1 is LNHDA and CDR2 is SQIVND (reference sequence).

The chain uses TRBV12-3 or TRBV12-4 and TRBJ1-5, with 7 bases aligning to TRBD1. The CDR3 has 14 residues. The trim removed 5 bases at V and 3 bases at J, leaving 4 bases unmatched. CDR3 sequence reads: CASSATGANQPQHF. The CDR3 coding sequence is TGTGCCAGCAGTGCAACAGGGGCCAATCAGCCCCAGCATTTT.

CDR3: CASSEAAHRTSGYTF. CDR3 DNA: TGTGCCAGCAGTGAAGCAGCCCATCGGACGTCTGGCTACACCTTC. The chain is built from TRBV2 and TRBJ1-2, with D unresolved. The ends were cut back, 0 bases at V and 7 bases at J, with 15 bases in the middle. Germline CDR1 reads SNHLY; CDR2 reads FYNNEI. This CDR3 region has 15 residues.

The rearrangement joins TRBV20-1 to TRBJ2-1; D remains ambiguous. Germline V gene data show CDR1 as DFQATT and CDR2 as SNEGSKA (reference sequence). The ends were cut back, 0 bases at V and 0 bases at J, with 15 bases in the middle. This CDR3 spans 17 amino acids. CDR3 nucleotides: TGCAGTGCTAGAGATCGTAGCCGGACGAGCTCCTACAATGAGCAGTTCTTC. It specifies CSARDRSRTSSYNEQFF.

The chain recombines TRBV6-6 with TRBJ2-7, with D unclear. This CDR3 is 12 amino acids long. With 9 bases removed from V and 0 bases from J, the gap between germline ends came to 9 bases. CDR1 and CDR2 (germline): MNHNY, SVGAGI (reference sequence). The CDR3 coding sequence is TGTGCCAGTTCGTATAGCTCCTACGAGCAGTACTTC. This translates into CASSYSSYEQYF.

This clonotype was counted at least ten times. This chain connects TRBV5-1 to TRBJ2-7, with a tentative D call TRBD1 (6 bases). CDR1 is SGHRS and CDR2 is YFSETQ in the germline V gene. V was clipped by 3 bases and J by 0 bases, with 10 bases between them. The CDR3 extends over 14 amino acids. Here the CDR3 DNA reads TGCGCCAGCAGCTCCGGACAGAACTCCTACGAGCAGTACTTC. Translating gives CASSSGQNSYEQYF.

This clonotype was counted once. V gene TRBV7-2 combines with J gene TRBJ2-7; D call uncertain. This CDR3 is 12 amino acids long. Between the trimmed V and J ends, which lost 6 bases and 1 base, there was a span of 7 bases. Germline-derived CDR1 and CDR2 are SGHTA and FQGNSA. CDR3 amino acids: CASSSISYEQYF. The CDR3 coding sequence is TGTGCCAGCAGTTCTATTTCCTACGAGCAGTACTTC.

The chain combines TRBV2 with TRBJ1-5; the match to TRBD1 covers 7 bases. V was pared by 2 bases and J by 5 bases, with 3 bases of the junction left unmatched. CDR3 length equals 14 residues. Germline loops: CDR1 SNHLY, CDR2 FYNNEI. The CDR3 DNA reads TGTGCCAGCAGTGAAAGACAGGGTTATCAGCCCCAGCATTTT. Its translation is CASSERQGYQPQHF.

In this sample, this clonotype turned up a few times. This chain joins TRBV20-1 and TRBJ1-6; D possibly corresponds to TRBD1 (6 bases). V shed 3 bases and J shed 7 bases, with 10 bases lying between them. The CDR3 totals 13 residues. The germline V gene has CDR1 DFQATT and CDR2 SNEGSKA (reference sequence). CDR3 sequence reads: CSASGQGNSPLHF. CDR3 DNA sequence: TGCAGTGCTAGTGGGCAGGGGAATTCACCCCTCCACTTT.

In this sample, this clonotype turned up many times. The J gene is TRBJ1-1, the V gene TRBV7-8, with 8 bases fitting TRBD1. Germline V gene data show CDR1 as SGHVS and CDR2 as FQNEAQ. J was trimmed by 1 base and V by 5 bases; bases with no gene match: 9. The CDR3 is 16 residues long. This chain's CDR3 is CASSPRRDRQNTEAFF. In nucleotides, the CDR3 is TGTGCCAGCAGCCCAAGAAGGGACAGGCAGAACACTGAAGCTTTCTTT.

The chain couples TRBV24-1 to TRBJ1-5; D gene unclear. Trimming removed 4 bases at V and 2 bases at J, with 11 bases between. The length of the CDR3 is 15 residues. CDR1 KGHDR and CDR2 SFDVKD come from the germline V gene. CDR3 region: CATSEEGAGNQPQHF. The CDR3 coding sequence is TGTGCCACCAGTGAGGAGGGCGCCGGCAATCAGCCCCAGCATTTT.

This clonotype was detected a few times. The chain links TRBV5-1 to TRBJ2-2, with no clear D. Germline CDR1 is SGHRS and CDR2 is YFSETQ. The CDR3 contains 13 residues. V was cut by 4 bases and J by 6 bases, with 10 bases left in between. Written as DNA, the CDR3 is TGCGCCAGCAGCATAATAGGAGCCGGGGAGCTGTTTTTT. This sequence encodes CASSIIGAGELFF. Complete variable domain (other parts from reference TRBV5-1 and TRBJ2-2): KAGVTQTPRYLIKTRGQQVTLSCSPISGHRSVSWYQQTPGQGLQFLFEYFSETQRNKGNFPGRFSGRQFSNSRSEMNVSTLELGDSALYLCASSIIGAGELFFGEGSRLTVL.

This clonotype was seen a few times. V is TRBV5-6 and J is TRBJ2-7, with TRBD1 matching over 10 bases. CDR3 size: 15 residues. In germline, CDR1 is SGHDT, CDR2 YYEEEE. Trimming at V came to 0 bases and at J to 7 bases, leaving 7 bases not matched to a gene. This CDR3 is CASSLGGTGEGEQYF. The CDR3 coding sequence is TGTGCCAGCAGCTTGGGAGGGACAGGGGAAGGGGAGCAGTACTTC.

This clonotype has a handful of counts. The rearrangement uses TRBV5-1 and TRBJ2-3; TRBD2 matches at 9 bases. Per the germline V gene, CDR1 is SGHRS and CDR2 is YFSETQ. CDR3 length: 15 residues. The ends lost 3 bases at V and 0 bases at J; junction bases unmatched: 2. CDR3 DNA sequence: TGCGCCAGCAGCTCTAGCGGGACTAGCACAGATACGCAGTATTTT. Translated: CASSSSGTSTDTQYF. Filled out from reference TRBV5-1 and TRBJ2-3, the complete variable domain reads KAGVTQTPRYLIKTRGQQVTLSCSPISGHRSVSWYQQTPGQGLQFLFEYFSETQRNKGNFPGRFSGRQFSNSRSEMNVSTLELGDSALYLCASSSSGTSTDTQYFGPGTRLTVL.